Below, 6 T cell receptor beta chains from the same sample are listed, as sequenced in a study of CD8+ T cells in alopecia areata. cDNA prepared by RNA extraction and subsequent reverse transcription served as the template for sequencing. Sequencing was performed with immunoSEQ multiplex PCR; in TCRdb, only in-frame clones are kept and a portion is missing. There are about 120,000 clones in the sample; about 59% occur only once, and around 6% lies in the top ten. Treatment meaning: oral pan-JAK inhibitor, 5-10 mg twice daily. Sequenced here: CD4+ T cells sorted from blood, sampled at week 4, from a patient treated with tofacitinib. These receptors all come from a human donor with alopecia areata.

The chain carries TRBV4-1 and TRBJ1-1; no firm D call. The V end lost 1 base, the J end lost 3 bases, and 6 bases lay between the germline ends. From germline, CDR1 is MGHRA and CDR2 YSYEKL. This CDR3 is built from 13 residues. CDR3 nucleotides: TGCGCCAGCAGCCAAGGTGGGTACACTGAAGCTTTCTTT. This codes for CASSQGGYTEAFF.

This clone was counted only a few times. V usage is TRBV29-1 and J usage is TRBJ1-2; perhaps TRBD1 as D (5 bases). The V and J ends lost 2 bases and 4 bases respectively, with 14 bases between them. CDR3 length equals 14 residues. Germline V lookup: CDR1 SQVTM, CDR2 ANQGSEA. The CDR3 protein is CSVEWVSGPYGYTF. The CDR3, as DNA: TGCAGCGTTGAATGGGTATCAGGGCCCTATGGCTACACCTTC.

The rearrangement uses TRBV29-1 and TRBJ2-3; the match to TRBD2 covers 8 bases. Trimming removed 4 bases from V and 3 bases from J; junction bases left unmatched: 9. Germline V gene sequence: CDR1 SQVTM, CDR2 ANQGSEA. CDR3 size: 15 residues. CDR3 sequence (DNA): TGCAGCGTTGGAGATAGCGGGATCGGAACAGATACGCAGTATTTT. Protein product: CSVGDSGIGTDTQYF.

Concerning this clone itself: The sample carries other DNA sequences with the same CDR3. The chain links TRBV30 to TRBJ1-5; 8 positions agree with TRBD1. The CDR3 is 13 residues long. Germline V gene data show CDR1 as GTSNPN and CDR2 as SVGIG (reference sequence). V shed 1 base and J 4 bases; nucleotides not matched to a gene: 0. Here the CDR3 DNA reads TGTGCCTGGAGTGGACAGGGGAATCAGCCCCAGCATTTT. Translation: CAWSGQGNQPQHF.

The chain is built from TRBV7-2 and TRBJ1-2, with D possibly TRBD1 on 5 matching bases. Trimming shortened V by 4 bases and J by 1 base, and 7 bases separated the two germline ends. The V gene's germline CDR1 is SGHTA and CDR2 FQGNSA. CDR3 length: 13 residues. CDR3 protein: CASSSRDNYGYTF. The CDR3 nucleotides read TGTGCCAGCAGCTCCAGGGATAACTATGGCTACACCTTC.

The sample holds a few counts of this clone. The genes are TRBV5-1 and TRBJ2-1; 7 bases match TRBD2. The V segment lost 5 bases and the J segment 10 bases; nucleotides outside the gene matches: 15. Germline V gives CDR1 SGHRS, CDR2 YFSETQ. There are 15 residues in the CDR3. CDR3 loop: CASRSPSGAQWEQFF. DNA of the CDR3: TGCGCCAGCAGGTCGCCTAGCGGAGCACAATGGGAGCAGTTCTTC.